The 22 T cell receptor beta chains below come from one sample, sequenced in a study of neurological immune-mediated disorders. Using its own MiXCR run on the 5' RACE reads, TCRdb lists one record per CDR3 protein. The sample has 70,000 to 95,000 distinct CDR3 sequences; less than 15% are singletons. Material for sequencing was PBMCs. These receptors originate from a woman in her 50s in good health.

This clonotype was seen ten or more times. The chain employs TRBV5-1 and TRBJ1-1; the match to TRBD1 covers 8 bases. In germline, CDR1 is SGHRS, CDR2 YFSETQ. The CDR3 is 17 residues long. The V gene end was trimmed by 2 bases and the J gene end by 1 base; junction bases not matched to a gene: 10. The CDR3: CASSLLLTGTGNTEAFF. The CDR3 DNA sequence: TGCGCCAGCAGCTTACTACTCACCGGGACAGGGAACACTGAAGCTTTCTTT.

There are many counts of this clonotype. This sequence joins TRBV12-3 or TRBV12-4 and TRBJ2-5; D is possibly TRBD1 or TRBD2 (5 bases each). Trimming stripped 5 bases from V and 5 bases from J, with 15 bases between. This CDR3 is built from 14 residues. CDR3 DNA: TGTGCCAGCAGTCTCGGACGGGACGAGGAGACCCAGTACTTC. Translation: CASSLGRDEETQYF.

Comments on this clonotype: A clone one base away is much larger, so this may be a read error. The chain carries TRBV5-1 and TRBJ2-1, with 10 bases fitting TRBD2. CDR1 and CDR2 from the germline V gene are SGHRS and YFSETQ. With 5 bases clipped from V and 7 bases from J, the junction kept 6 bases outside the gene matches. CDR3 length: 14 residues. The CDR3 region has the DNA TGCGCCAGCAGAAGCGGGGGGGCAGAAAATGAGCAGTTCTTC. This translates into CASRSGGAENEQFF.

This clonotype was picked up many times. This rearrangement joins TRBV5-1 to TRBJ1-2, with 10 bases aligning to TRBD1. CDR3 size: 17 residues. Germline V CDR1 and CDR2: SGHRS, YFSETQ. After removal of 0 bases from V and 3 bases from J, the junction contained 8 bases not matched to a gene. CDR3 residues: CASSLASGTGVYYGYTF. The CDR3, as DNA: TGCGCCAGCAGCTTGGCCTCGGGGACAGGGGTCTACTATGGCTACACCTTC.

This clonotype was recorded once. The V gene is TRBV7-8, the J gene TRBJ2-1, with 8 bases aligning to TRBD2. The germline gives CDR1 SGHVS, CDR2 FQNEAQ. V trimming: 2 bases; J trimming: 10 bases; junction bases outside the gene matches: 4. This CDR3 is 13 amino acids long. Here the CDR3 reads CASSLPLAAEQFF. CDR3 coding DNA: TGTGCCAGCAGCTTACCACTAGCGGCCGAGCAGTTCTTC.

This clonotype occurred many times. This chain joins TRBV28 and TRBJ1-4; possibly TRBD1 for D (5 bases). Trimming shortened V by 11 bases and J by 4 bases, and 11 bases separated the two germline ends. Germline V gene sequence: CDR1 MDHEN, CDR2 SYDVKM. There are 12 residues in the CDR3. The CDR3 spells CASYRNNEKLFF. The CDR3 DNA follows: TGTGCCTCATACAGGAATAATGAAAAACTGTTTTTT.

This chain links TRBV28 with TRBJ1-3, with a weak D call TRBD1 (5 bases). CDR1 is MDHEN and CDR2 is SYDVKM in the germline V gene. Between the trimmed V and J ends, which lost 5 bases and 0 bases, there was a span of 11 bases. The CDR3 is 15 amino acids. The CDR3 spells CASSPPGGSGNTIYF. For the CDR3, the DNA is TGTGCCAGCAGTCCCCCCGGGGGCTCTGGAAACACCATATATTTT.

This clonotype appeared many times. V and J are TRBV11-1 and TRBJ1-5; the D gene is possibly TRBD1 (6 bases). The CDR3 spans 17 residues. In germline, CDR1 is SGHAT, CDR2 FQDESV (reference sequence). V was trimmed by 2 bases and J by 6 bases, leaving 20 bases between them. CDR3 in amino acids: CASSLTKPRGAGQPQHF. The CDR3 bases are TGTGCCAGCAGCTTAACCAAACCACGGGGGGCTGGTCAGCCCCAGCATTTT.

This clonotype was detected ten times or more. The genes are TRBV7-2 and TRBJ2-2, with TRBD2 matching over 12 bases. The junction had 5 bases not matched to a gene; V was cut back by 5 bases and J by 7 bases. The CDR3 has 15 amino acids. Germline values: CDR1 SGHTA, CDR2 FQGNSA. Here the CDR3 reads CASSPGLAGGGELFF. The CDR3 DNA reads TGTGCCAGCAGCCCGGGACTAGCGGGCGGCGGGGAGCTGTTTTTT.

This clonotype was counted at least ten times. This rearrangement joins TRBV5-1 to TRBJ1-6; D is possibly TRBD1 (5 bases). Trimming pared 4 bases from V and 1 base from J, leaving 12 bases between. The length of the CDR3 is 16 residues. Germline V gene sequence: CDR1 SGHRS, CDR2 YFSETQ. The CDR3 sequence is CASSHNWGSYNSPLHF. CDR3 in DNA: TGCGCCAGCAGCCACAACTGGGGGTCCTATAATTCACCCCTCCACTTT.

This clonotype was observed many times. The CDR3 reads CSASIRGTANEKLFF. The CDR3 region has the DNA TGCAGTGCTAGTATCCGGGGTACGGCGAATGAAAAACTGTTTTTT. The chain uses TRBV20-1 and TRBJ1-4; no clear D. Deletions cut 3 bases from V and 5 bases from J, with 16 bases between. Germline CDR1 DFQATT, CDR2 SNEGSKA (reference sequence). The CDR3 length is 15 residues.

The chain is built from TRBV6-7 and TRBJ2-1, with 10 nucleotides matching TRBD2. TRBV6-7 is designated an ORF whose function remains uncertain. After removal of 2 bases from V and 6 bases from J, the junction contained 7 bases not matched to a gene. CDR3 size: 16 residues. CDR3 bases: TGTGCCAGCAGTTACCGGAGGCTAGCGGGGGTCAATGAGCAGTTCTTC. Its translation is CASSYRRLAGVNEQFF.

Many counts were recorded for this clonotype. V usage is TRBV6-2 or TRBV6-3 and J usage is TRBJ2-7; tentatively, D is TRBD1 (6 bases). V dropped 2 bases and J dropped 3 bases, with 11 bases sitting between them. This CDR3 is built from 14 residues. CDR1 is MNHEY and CDR2 is SVGEGT in the germline V gene. CDR3 amino acids: CASSYTIQGYEQYF. The CDR3 nucleotides read TGTGCCAGCAGTTACACAATACAGGGCTACGAGCAGTACTTC.

Many counts were recorded for this clonotype. CDR3 in amino acids: CASSLEQGGEKLFF. The DNA for the CDR3 is TGCGCCAGCAGCTTGGAACAGGGGGGAGAAAAACTGTTTTTT. The V gene is TRBV5-1, the J gene TRBJ1-4; 8 bases align to TRBD1. Germline lookup yields CDR1 SGHRS and CDR2 YFSETQ. The CDR3 runs to 14 residues. V lost 0 bases, J lost 8 bases, and 3 bases stayed unmatched.

This chain uses TRBV18 with TRBJ1-4; no reliable D call. Trimming took off 2 bases at V and 8 bases at J, with 12 bases between the two ends. The germline V gene encodes CDR1 KGHSH and CDR2 LQKENI. This CDR3 is built from 14 residues. The CDR3 loop reads CASSPINSWEKLFF. For the CDR3, the DNA is TGTGCCAGCTCACCAATTAATAGTTGGGAAAAACTGTTTTTT.

This clonotype was recorded once. A read error may be the cause here, since a much bigger clone is one base away. DNA of the CDR3: TGTGCCAACAGTCGACACCCAGATACGCAGTATTTT. Translated: CANSRHPDTQYF. The chain combines TRBV7-9 with TRBJ2-3, with D uncertain. From germline, CDR1 is SEHNR and CDR2 FQNEAQ (reference sequence). The CDR3 is 12 amino acids. V was shortened by 10 bases and J by 4 bases, with 12 bases between the two germline ends. The entire variable domain, with the rest obtained from reference TRBV7-9 and TRBJ2-3, is as follows: DTGVSQNPRHKITKRGQNVTFRCDPISEHNRLYWYRQTLGQGPEFLTYFQNEAQLEKSRLLSDRFSAERPKGSFSTLEIQRTEQGDSAMYLCANSRHPDTQYFGPGTRLTVL.

There are many counts of this clonotype. The chain has TRBV5-1 and TRBJ2-2; tentative D call: TRBD1 (6 bases). CDR1 and CDR2 from the germline V gene are SGHRS and YFSETQ. The CDR3 length is 16 residues. The V end lost 1 base, the J end lost 3 bases, and 13 bases lay between the germline ends. The DNA of the CDR3 is TGCGCCAGCAGCTTGCAGGGGCGCAGGGACACCGGGGAGCTGTTTTTT. It specifies CASSLQGRRDTGELFF.

CDR3 sequence: CASSLTSYEQYF. CDR3 DNA: TGTGCCAGCAGCTTGACTTCCTACGAGCAGTACTTC. The rearrangement uses TRBV3-1 and TRBJ2-7, with unresolved D. The CDR3 has 12 residues. Deletions cut 5 bases from V and 1 base from J, with 6 bases between. Germline-derived CDR1 and CDR2 are LGHDT and YNNKEL (reference sequence).

This clonotype was counted ten times or more. The genes are TRBV20-1 and TRBJ1-6, with D hard to call. Germline values: CDR1 DFQATT, CDR2 SNEGSKA (reference sequence). V was trimmed by 0 bases and J by 4 bases, leaving 10 bases between them. The CDR3 is made up of 15 amino acids. The CDR3: CSARDGARYNSPLHF. CDR3 DNA sequence: TGCAGTGCTAGAGATGGAGCACGGTATAATTCACCCCTCCACTTT.

This clonotype has ten or more counts. V is TRBV10-3 and J is TRBJ2-7; 7 bases are a match to TRBD1. V lost 7 bases, J lost 3 bases, and 9 bases stayed unmatched. CDR1 and CDR2 from the germline V gene are ENHRY and SYGVKD. The CDR3 extends over 14 amino acids. CDR3: CAIKGTGANYEQYF. In DNA form, the CDR3 reads TGTGCCATCAAGGGTACAGGGGCTAACTACGAGCAGTACTTC.

This clonotype appeared many times. V usage is TRBV28 and J usage is TRBJ1-2, with D possibly matching TRBD1 (5 bases). This CDR3 has 14 residues. Germline-derived CDR1 and CDR2 are MDHEN and SYDVKM. V was pared by 3 bases and J by 8 bases, with 16 bases between. The CDR3 DNA sequence: TGTGCCAGCAGTTTCCCCGCGGGGGGTAGAGGCTACACCTTC. It encodes CASSFPAGGRGYTF.

The chain couples TRBV7-9 to TRBJ2-2; 9 bases map to TRBD1. V was pared by 3 bases and J by 6 bases, with 8 bases of the junction left unmatched. The germline gives CDR1 SEHNR, CDR2 FQNEAQ (reference sequence). The CDR3 consists of 16 residues. The CDR3 DNA reads as TGTGCCAGCAGCTTCACACCGGGACAGGGAGCCGGGGAGCTGTTTTTT. Translation: CASSFTPGQGAGELFF.